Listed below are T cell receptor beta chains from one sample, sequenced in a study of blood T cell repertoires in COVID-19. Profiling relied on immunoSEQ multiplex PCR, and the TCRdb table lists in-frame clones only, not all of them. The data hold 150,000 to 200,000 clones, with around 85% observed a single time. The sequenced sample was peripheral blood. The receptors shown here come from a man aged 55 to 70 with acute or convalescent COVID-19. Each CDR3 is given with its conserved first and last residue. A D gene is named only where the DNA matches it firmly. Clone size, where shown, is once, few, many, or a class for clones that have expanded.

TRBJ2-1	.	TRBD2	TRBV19	CASSGGTRVVGEQFF	TGTGCCAGTAGTGGCGGGACTAGAGTCGTCGGTGAGCAGTTCTTC
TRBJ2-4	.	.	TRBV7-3	CASSPVGGMTNIQYF	TGTGCCAGCAGCCCCGTTGGGGGCATGACGAACATTCAGTACTTC
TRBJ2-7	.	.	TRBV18	CASSPMTYEQYF	TGTGCCAGCTCACCAATGACATACGAGCAGTACTTC
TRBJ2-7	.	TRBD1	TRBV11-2	CASSSATDRGLYEQYF	TGTGCCAGCAGCTCCGCCACGGACAGGGGGCTCTACGAGCAGTACTTC
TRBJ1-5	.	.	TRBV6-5	CASSINSNQPQHF	TGTGCCAGCAGTATTAATAGCAATCAGCCCCAGCATTTT
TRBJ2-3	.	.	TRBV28	CASSLAGPSTDTQYF	TGTGCCAGCAGTTTAGCGGGCCCTAGCACAGATACGCAGTATTTT
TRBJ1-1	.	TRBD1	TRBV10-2	CASRGAQGTHTEAFF	TGCGCCAGCAGAGGGGCACAGGGGACCCACACTGAAGCTTTCTTT
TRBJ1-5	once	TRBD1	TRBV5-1	CASSLAPGGEGNQPQHF	TGCGCCAGCAGCTTGGCCCCAGGGGGCGAGGGCAATCAGCCCCAGCATTTT
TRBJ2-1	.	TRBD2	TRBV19	CASSPEREGYEQFF	TGTGCCAGTAGTCCCGAGCGGGAGGGTTATGAGCAGTTCTTC
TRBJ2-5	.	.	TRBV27	CASSLAPWGGRETQYF	TGTGCCAGCAGTTTAGCCCCATGGGGGGGGCGTGAGACCCAGTACTTC
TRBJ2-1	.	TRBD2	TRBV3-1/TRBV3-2	CASSQGLAGGYNEQFF	TGTGCCAGCAGCCAGGGACTAGCGGGGGGCTACAATGAGCAGTTCTTC
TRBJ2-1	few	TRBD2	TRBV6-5	CASSKTSGRFDEQFF	TGTGCCAGCAGTAAGACTAGCGGGAGGTTCGATGAGCAGTTCTTC
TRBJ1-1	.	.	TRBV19	CASSTLLRGTNTEAFF	TGTGCCAGTAGTACCCTCCTCAGAGGTACGAACACTGAAGCTTTCTTT
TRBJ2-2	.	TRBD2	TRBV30	CAWTAGLAGSGGELFF	TGTGCCTGGACCGCTGGACTAGCGGGATCCGGCGGGGAGCTGTTTTTT
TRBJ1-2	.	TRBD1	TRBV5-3	CARSLAFAGGFNGYTF	TGTGCCAGAAGCTTGGCCTTCGCAGGGGGATTCAATGGCTACACCTTC
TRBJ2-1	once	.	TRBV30	CAWTPQGPYRYEQFF	TGTGCCTGGACCCCTCAGGGTCCCTATAGATATGAGCAGTTCTTC
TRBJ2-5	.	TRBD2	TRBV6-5	CASSYGLAGSQETQYF	TGTGCCAGCAGTTACGGGTTAGCGGGAAGTCAAGAGACCCAGTACTTC
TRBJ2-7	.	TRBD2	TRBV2	CASRGTSGSIIRYEQYF	TGTGCCAGCAGGGGGACTAGCGGGAGTATCATCCGCTACGAGCAGTACTTC
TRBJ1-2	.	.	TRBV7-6	CASSPQQGPSYGYTF	TGTGCCAGCAGCCCACAACAGGGCCCTTCCTATGGCTACACCTTC
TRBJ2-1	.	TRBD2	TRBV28	CASSPAGSSYNEQFF	TGTGCCAGCAGTCCAGCGGGGAGCTCCTACAATGAGCAGTTCTTC
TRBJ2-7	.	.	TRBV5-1	CASSRDTPYEQYF	TGCGCCAGCAGCCGGGATACTCCCTACGAGCAGTACTTC
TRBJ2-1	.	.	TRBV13	CASSPQGFENEQFF	TGTGCCAGCAGCCCACAGGGATTTGAAAATGAGCAGTTCTTC
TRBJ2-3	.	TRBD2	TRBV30	CAWSVGASGSSGDTQYF	TGTGCCTGGAGTGTAGGGGCTAGCGGGAGTAGTGGAGATACGCAGTATTTT
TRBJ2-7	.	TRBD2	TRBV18	CASGEGLPYEQYF	TGTGCCAGCGGGGAGGGTCTCCCCTACGAGCAGTACTTC
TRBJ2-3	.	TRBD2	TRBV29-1	CSGWGGLAGSTDTQYF	TGCAGCGGATGGGGCGGACTAGCGGGGAGCACAGATACGCAGTATTTT
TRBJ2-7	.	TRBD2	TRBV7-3	CASSLQSGGEQYF	TGTGCCAGCAGCCTCCAATCGGGAGGGGAGCAGTACTTC
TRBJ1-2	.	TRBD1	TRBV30	CAWAAGQGNGYTF	TGTGCCTGGGCTGCGGGACAGGGGAATGGCTACACCTTC
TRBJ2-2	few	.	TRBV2	CASRRVTGELFF	TGTGCCAGCAGGAGGGTTACCGGGGAGCTGTTTTTT
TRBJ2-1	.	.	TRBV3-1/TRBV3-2	CASRSPEPIREQFF	TGTGCCAGCAGATCGCCAGAACCAATCCGAGAGCAGTTCTTC
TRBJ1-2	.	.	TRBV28	CASSRGARSDGYTF	TGTGCCAGTTCCCGAGGTGCGAGAAGTGATGGCTACACCTTC
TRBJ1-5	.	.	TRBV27	CASSLSGTEGNQPQHF	TGTGCCAGCAGTTTATCGGGCACGGAGGGGAATCAGCCCCAGCATTTT
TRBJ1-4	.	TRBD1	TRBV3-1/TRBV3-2	CASSQTGGREKLFF	TGTGCCAGCAGCCAGACAGGGGGCAGGGAAAAACTGTTTTTT
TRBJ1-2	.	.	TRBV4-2	CASSQDGAGYGYTF	TGTGCCAGCAGCCAAGATGGGGCAGGGTATGGCTACACCTTC
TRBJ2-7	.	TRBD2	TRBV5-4	CASSLGAAGGPLREQYF	TGTGCCAGCAGCTTGGGGGCAGCGGGAGGGCCTCTTCGGGAGCAGTACTTC
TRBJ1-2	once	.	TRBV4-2	CASSQVKGNYGYTF	TGTGCCAGCAGCCAAGTCAAGGGGAACTATGGCTACACCTTC
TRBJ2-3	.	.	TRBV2	CASSEALVSTDTQYF	TGTGCCAGCAGTGAAGCACTGGTGAGCACAGATACGCAGTATTTT
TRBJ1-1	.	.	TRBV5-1	CASSLIGGTEAFF	TGCGCCAGCAGCTTGATTGGAGGGACTGAAGCTTTCTTT
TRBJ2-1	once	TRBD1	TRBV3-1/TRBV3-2	CASSQGGTGGYNEQFF	TGTGCCAGCAGCCAAGGCGGGACAGGGGGTTACAATGAGCAGTTCTTC
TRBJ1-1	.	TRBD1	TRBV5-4	CASSLTGQGMNTEAFF	TGTGCCAGCAGCTTGACGGGACAGGGAATGAACACTGAAGCTTTCTTT
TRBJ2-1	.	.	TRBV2	CASSDPSSSSYNEQFF	TGTGCCAGCAGTGACCCCTCTAGTAGCTCCTACAATGAGCAGTTCTTC
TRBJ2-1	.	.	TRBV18	CASSPPGPSSYNEQFF	TGTGCCAGCTCACCACCGGGCCCCAGCTCCTACAATGAGCAGTTCTTC
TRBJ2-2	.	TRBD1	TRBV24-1	CATSARGLVTGELFF	TGTGCCACCAGTGCAAGGGGGCTGGTCACCGGGGAGCTGTTTTTT
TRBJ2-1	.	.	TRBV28	CASSPIIATRSQGEQFF	TGTGCCAGCAGTCCCATTATCGCGACTAGGTCACAAGGTGAGCAGTTCTTC
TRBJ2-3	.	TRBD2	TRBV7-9	CASSLLGLAGVTDTQYF	TGTGCCAGCAGCTTACTGGGACTAGCGGGAGTCACAGATACGCAGTATTTT
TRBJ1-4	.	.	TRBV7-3	CASSLTPSEKLFF	TGTGCCAGCAGCTTAACCCCCTCCGAAAAACTGTTTTTT